A selection of T cell receptor beta chains follows, all from one sample in a study of T-cell reconstitution after alpha-beta-depleted transplantation in children. Each CDR3 protein is one row after TCRdb ran MiXCR on the PCR reads. The table includes hundreds of thousands of distinct CDR3 sequences, approximately 10% detected once. The material was PBMCs from the stem cell graft donor, obtained from the stem cell graft. These receptors were taken from a human donor who donated a stem cell graft to a child with acute myeloid leukemia. Each CDR3 is given with its conserved first and last residue. Each record gives: D gene, V gene, J gene, clone size, CDR3 protein, CDR3 DNA. D genes are given only for firm matches. Clone sizes are given selectively: once, few, many, or a class where the clone is expanded.

>.|TRBV12-3/TRBV12-4|TRBJ2-7|.
CASSLRRGPAEQYF
TGTGCCAGCAGTTTGAGGCGGGGCCCCGCCGAGCAGTACTTC
>TRBD2|TRBV12-3/TRBV12-4|TRBJ2-7|few
CASRVSGRVYEQYF
TGTGCCAGCAGGGTAAGCGGGAGGGTCTACGAGCAGTACTTC
>.|TRBV10-3|TRBJ1-2|many
CAISGRSYGYTF
TGTGCCATCAGCGGAAGGAGCTATGGCTACACCTTC
>.|TRBV12-3/TRBV12-4|TRBJ2-5|few
CASSLGRAEETQYF
TGTGCCAGCAGTTTAGGCCGAGCGGAAGAGACCCAGTACTTC
>TRBD2|TRBV7-3|TRBJ2-1|few
CASSPTGLSPNNEQFF
TGTGCCAGCAGCCCTACGGGACTAAGCCCGAACAATGAGCAGTTCTTC
>TRBD2|TRBV7-3|TRBJ2-2|few
CASSPGLAGTTGELFF
TGTGCCAGCAGCCCTGGACTAGCGGGAACCACCGGGGAGCTGTTTTTT
>TRBD2|TRBV20-1|TRBJ2-5|.
CSARDYGLAGVDETQYF
TGCAGTGCTAGAGATTACGGGTTAGCGGGAGTGGATGAGACCCAGTACTTC
>TRBD2|TRBV20-1|TRBJ2-2|.
CCARGGLAGTNTGELFF
TGCTGTGCTAGAGGGGGTCTAGCGGGGACTAACACCGGGGAGCTGTTTTTT
>.|TRBV29-1|TRBJ2-7|many
CSVAEAGSSYEQYF
TGCAGCGTGGCGGAAGCAGGGAGCTCCTACGAGCAGTACTTC
>TRBD1|TRBV5-1|TRBJ2-1|.
CASSLGGTGPQEQFF
TGCGCCAGCAGCTTGGGGGGGACAGGTCCTCAGGAGCAGTTCTTC
>TRBD1|TRBV7-9|TRBJ1-1|.
CASSTDRVAFF
TGTGCCAGCAGCACGGACAGGGTTGCTTTCTTT
>.|TRBV12-3/TRBV12-4|TRBJ2-5|.
CASSYREGTQYF
TGTGCCAGCAGTTACAGGGAAGGAACCCAGTACTTC
>TRBD2|TRBV7-2|TRBJ2-3|once
CASSSTSGRPSLYF
TGTGCCAGCAGCTCGACTAGCGGGAGGCCCTCTCTGTATTTT
>TRBD1|TRBV18|TRBJ2-7|many
CASSPGTGAYEQYF
TGTGCCAGCAGCCCCGGGACAGGGGCCTACGAGCAGTACTTC
>.|TRBV29-1|TRBJ1-5|.
CSATITRTGDSNQPQHF
TGCAGCGCTACCATAACTCGGACCGGGGATAGCAATCAGCCCCAGCATTTT
>.|TRBV30|TRBJ1-2|few
CAWSPSGFYGYTF
TGTGCCTGGAGCCCTTCAGGGTTTTATGGCTACACCTTC
>.|TRBV20-1|TRBJ2-5|many
CSARDPRAEYQETQYF
TGCAGTGCTAGAGATCCCCGGGCGGAGTACCAAGAGACCCAGTACTTC
>TRBD2|TRBV5-1|TRBJ2-1|.
CASSLLAGPDEQFF
TGCGCCAGCAGCTTGTTAGCGGGGCCCGATGAGCAGTTCTTC
>.|TRBV5-8|TRBJ2-7|.
CASSFPRQPYEQYF
TGTGCCAGCAGCTTTCCGAGACAGCCTTACGAGCAGTACTTC
>TRBD2|TRBV6-2/TRBV6-3|TRBJ2-7|.
CASSYPLAGGSYEQYF
TGTGCCAGCAGTTACCCACTAGCGGGAGGTTCCTACGAGCAGTACTTC
>.|TRBV18|TRBJ2-1|few
CASSPTGTKTNSEQFF
TGTGCCAGCTCACCAACCGGGACCAAAACAAATAGTGAGCAGTTCTTC
>.|TRBV20-1|TRBJ2-5|.
CSARVPAGSTEAKETQYF
TGCAGTGCTAGAGTACCGGCCGGGTCGACGGAGGCAAAAGAGACCCAGTACTTC
>.|TRBV5-6|TRBJ2-3|many
CASSLEIEATDTQYF
TGTGCCAGCAGCTTGGAAATCGAGGCCACAGATACGCAGTATTTT
>TRBD2|TRBV2|TRBJ2-1|many
CASTRLAGGSGNEQFF
TGTGCCAGCACTAGACTAGCGGGAGGATCGGGGAATGAGCAGTTCTTC
>TRBD2|TRBV7-3|TRBJ2-1|once
CASSSLTRRDYNNEQFF
TGTGCCAGCAGCTCCTTAACCCGACGGGACTACAACAATGAGCAGTTCTTC
>.|TRBV28|TRBJ1-4|many
CASKKTGTATNEKLFF
TGTGCCAGCAAGAAGACCGGGACCGCAACTAATGAAAAACTGTTTTTT
>.|TRBV2|TRBJ2-3|many
CASLGRDGRTDTQYF
TGTGCCAGTTTAGGGCGGGACGGACGCACAGATACGCAGTATTTT
>.|TRBV6-1|TRBJ1-1|.
CASSAGGPEAFF
TGTGCCAGCAGTGCGGGGGGCCCTGAAGCTTTCTTT
>TRBD1|TRBV5-1|TRBJ1-2|.
CASSLDRGTNYGYTF
TGCGCCAGCAGCTTGGACAGGGGCACTAACTATGGCTACACCTTC